The 19 T cell receptor beta chains listed next were all sequenced from one sample in a study of CD8+ T cells in alopecia areata (dated by TCRdb to 2017 to 2018). The sample's time point label is to be understood as: 24 weeks on oral tofacitinib. The intended sense of this specimen's treatment or condition label: oral pan-JAK inhibitor, 5-10 mg twice daily. The method was the immunoSEQ multiplex PCR assay. For TCR sequencing, RNA was extracted from every sample and reverse transcribed into cDNA to serve as template. TCRdb's version of the immuneACCESS table is confined to in-frame rearrangements and falls short of the full clone set. An unresolved V gene accounts for under half of the shortfall where checked; the remainder is of unknown origin. Here the sample has approximately 200,000 clones; roughly 60% occur a single time. The top ten hold more than 5.5% of the sample. Sequences were derived from CD4+ T cells sorted from blood, sampled at week 24, from a patient treated with tofacitinib. The receptors come from a human donor with alopecia areata.

This chain joins TRBV18 and TRBJ2-7; 8 positions agree with TRBD1. Germline V CDR1 and CDR2: KGHSH, LQKENI. The CDR3 is made up of 14 amino acids. V shed 3 bases, J shed 2 bases, and the junction held 3 bases outside the gene matches. The CDR3 sequence: CASSPWDRPYEQYF. CDR3 DNA sequence: TGTGCCAGCTCACCGTGGGACAGGCCCTACGAGCAGTACTTC.

This chain links TRBV7-2 with TRBJ2-7, with 7 positions matching TRBD2. Losses at the gene ends were 1 base for V and 4 bases for J; bases not matched to a gene: 7. CDR1 is SGHTA, CDR2 FQGNSA, per germline. The length of the CDR3 is 15 residues. The CDR3 DNA follows: TGTGCCAGCAGCTTAGTTAACCAGCGGGGATACGAGCAGTACTTC. Its protein is CASSLVNQRGYEQYF.

The rearrangement joins TRBV30 to TRBJ2-7; 9 bases map to TRBD1. Germline V gene lookup returns CDR1 GTSNPN and CDR2 SVGIG (reference sequence). After removal of 0 bases from V and 3 bases from J, the junction contained 3 bases not matched to a gene. This CDR3 spans 14 amino acids. CDR3 region: CAWSVMTGGYEQYF. DNA of the CDR3: TGTGCCTGGAGTGTTATGACAGGGGGCTACGAGCAGTACTTC. Full variable domain (rest looked up from reference TRBV30 and TRBJ2-7): SQTIHQWPATLVQPVGSPLSLECTVEGTSNPNLYWYRQAAGRGLQLLFYSVGIGQISSEVPQNLSASRPQDRQFILSSKKLLLSDSGFYLCAWSVMTGGYEQYFGPGTRLTVT.

V and J are TRBV7-9 and TRBJ1-2; D is undetermined. This CDR3 has 10 residues. CDR1 is SEHNR and CDR2 is FQNEAQ in the germline V gene (reference sequence). V lost 6 bases, J lost 1 base, and 0 bases lay in between. CDR3 coding DNA: TGTGCCAGCAGTAACTATGGCTACACCTTC. Translating gives CASSNYGYTF.

The V gene is TRBV4-1, the J gene TRBJ1-6, with D possibly being TRBD1 (6 bases). Between the trimmed V and J ends, which lost 0 bases and 10 bases, there was a span of 19 bases. The germline V gene has CDR1 MGHRA and CDR2 YSYEKL. The CDR3 extends over 17 amino acids. CDR3 DNA sequence: TGCGCCAGCAGCCAAGATGGGAGGCAGGGGACATCCTCACCCCTCCACTTT. Its protein product is CASSQDGRQGTSSPLHF.

This clone turned up a few times. J is TRBJ2-7 and V is TRBV2; 9 bases are shared with TRBD1. There are 16 residues in the CDR3. The germline V gene encodes CDR1 SNHLY and CDR2 FYNNEI. V was pared by 6 bases and J by 4 bases, with 13 bases of the junction left unmatched. The CDR3 DNA is TGTGCCAGCAGGAGGGGAGGAGGACAGGGGTTGTACGAGCAGTACTTC. Its translation is CASRRGGGQGLYEQYF.

This chain uses TRBV10-2 with TRBJ2-7; 8 nucleotides line up with TRBD2. V trimming: 4 bases; J trimming: 3 bases; junction bases outside the gene matches: 8. CDR3 size: 15 residues. The germline V gene encodes CDR1 WSHSY and CDR2 SAAADI. CDR3 sequence reads: CASSAEAGAIYEQYF. The CDR3 nucleotides read TGCGCCAGCAGTGCCGAAGCGGGAGCGATCTACGAGCAGTACTTC.

In this sample, this clone turned up once. The chain couples TRBV6-5 to TRBJ1-1; D gene ambiguous. The germline V gene has CDR1 MNHEY and CDR2 SVGAGI. CDR3 length: 13 amino acids. Trimming removed 1 base from V and 1 base from J, with 4 bases in between. CDR3 bases: TGTGCCAGCAGTTACTGGGGGAACACTGAAGCTTTCTTT. Translation gives CASSYWGNTEAFF.

The rearrangement joins TRBV19 to TRBJ2-3, with TRBD1 matching over 9 bases. The CDR3 totals 16 residues. The V and J ends lost 5 bases and 1 base, in that order; junction bases with no gene match: 7. CDR1 LNHDA and CDR2 SQIVND come from the germline V gene (reference sequence). The CDR3 loop reads CASSHWDREGTDTQYF. DNA of the CDR3: TGTGCCAGTAGTCATTGGGACAGGGAGGGCACAGATACGCAGTATTTT.

The chain couples TRBV14 to TRBJ2-7, with D perhaps matching TRBD2 (6 bases). The germline gives CDR1 SGHDN, CDR2 FVKESK. V lost 2 bases, J lost 0 bases, and 17 bases lay in between. This CDR3 spans 17 amino acids. The CDR3: CASSQRRGFDTSYEQYF. The CDR3 DNA follows: TGTGCCAGCAGCCAACGGAGGGGATTCGACACCTCCTACGAGCAGTACTTC. The whole variable domain, filled in from reference TRBV14 and TRBJ2-7, reads EAGVTQFPSHSVIEKGQTVTLRCDPISGHDNLYWYRRVMGKEIKFLLHFVKESKQDESGMPNNRFLAERTGGTYSTLKVQPAELEDSGVYFCASSQRRGFDTSYEQYFGPGTRLTVT.

The J gene is TRBJ2-7, the V gene TRBV30, with 8 bases aligning to TRBD2. CDR3 length: 12 residues. The germline V gene encodes CDR1 GTSNPN and CDR2 SVGIG (reference sequence). Unmatched junction bases numbered 7, after V lost 8 bases and J lost 4 bases. Here the CDR3 reads CAVTGGTYEQYF. DNA for the CDR3: TGTGCCGTAACGGGAGGGACGTACGAGCAGTACTTC.

The rearrangement uses TRBV18 and TRBJ2-1; D is ambiguous. Germline V lookup: CDR1 KGHSH, CDR2 LQKENI. Trimming cost V 2 bases and J 3 bases, with 14 bases left between them. The CDR3 has 16 residues. This CDR3 is CASSPIPPAFYNEQFF. Written as DNA, the CDR3 is TGTGCCAGCTCACCAATCCCCCCGGCGTTCTACAATGAGCAGTTCTTC.

The rearrangement joins TRBV20-1 to TRBJ2-3; the D gene could be TRBD1 or TRBD2 (5 bases each). V was trimmed by 8 bases and J by 6 bases, leaving 12 bases between them. Germline assignment: CDR1 DFQATT and CDR2 SNEGSKA (reference sequence). This CDR3 has 11 amino acids. This CDR3 is CSLLEGDTQYF. The DNA of the CDR3 is TGCAGTCTCTTAGAGGGGGATACGCAGTATTTT.

The chain joins TRBV13 to TRBJ2-6; maybe TRBD2 (6 bases). This CDR3 comprises 15 residues. Germline CDR1 reads PRHDT; CDR2 reads FYEKMQ (reference sequence). V dropped 7 bases and J dropped 4 bases, with 14 bases sitting between them. The CDR3 DNA follows: TGTGCCAGCACCCGGTCCCGGGGGGGGGCCAACGTCCTGACTTTC. This translates into CASTRSRGGANVLTF.

This chain uses TRBV4-3 with TRBJ2-4; the match to TRBD1 covers 7 bases. Germline CDR1 is LGHNA and CDR2 is YSLEER. J gave up 5 bases and V 0 bases, and 4 bases lay outside the gene matches. The CDR3 spans 15 residues. The DNA of the CDR3 is TGCGCCAGCAGCCAAGAGAGGGGGCCCCAAAACATTCAGTACTTC. Amino acids: CASSQERGPQNIQYF.

This CDR3 reads CASRRLTSGQEQFF. The CDR3 DNA is TGCGCCAGCAGACGTCTGACTAGCGGCCAAGAGCAGTTCTTC. The chain employs TRBV5-1 and TRBJ2-1, with TRBD2 matching 9 bases. CDR3 length equals 14 residues. The V gene's germline CDR1 is SGHRS and CDR2 YFSETQ. Losses at the gene ends were 5 bases for V and 10 bases for J; bases not matched to a gene: 10.

This clone was observed a few times. The V call is TRBV19, the J call TRBJ1-2, with D perhaps TRBD1 (6 bases). This CDR3 has 14 amino acids. Germline V gene lookup returns CDR1 LNHDA and CDR2 SQIVND (reference sequence). Trimming removed 7 bases from V and 3 bases from J, with 15 bases in between. CDR3 residues: CASKGPQGYYGYTF. DNA for the CDR3: TGTGCCAGTAAGGGCCCACAGGGTTACTATGGCTACACCTTC.

The chain links TRBV15 to TRBJ2-4, with 12 bases aligning to TRBD2. The CDR3 is made up of 17 amino acids. Germline V gives CDR1 LNHNV, CDR2 YYDKDF (reference sequence). J gave up 3 bases and V 4 bases, and 7 bases lay outside the gene matches. This CDR3 is CATSKRTSGMDKNIQYF. The DNA for the CDR3 is TGTGCCACCAGCAAACGGACTAGCGGGATGGACAAAAACATTCAGTACTTC.

The CDR3, as DNA: TGTGCCAGCAGTGATCGGCGGGTGAATGAAAAACTGTTTTTT. Its translation: CASSDRRVNEKLFF. V and J are TRBV2 and TRBJ1-4, with D unresolved. The CDR3 length is 14 residues. V lost 3 bases, J lost 5 bases, and 10 bases lay in between. The germline gives CDR1 SNHLY, CDR2 FYNNEI. The entire variable domain, with the rest obtained from reference TRBV2 and TRBJ1-4, is as follows: EPEVTQTPSHQVTQMGQEVILRCVPISNHLYFYWYRQILGQKVEFLVSFYNNEISEKSEIFDDQFSVERPDGSNFTLKIRSTKLEDSAMYFCASSDRRVNEKLFFGSGTQLSVL.